Described below is a single TCR beta chain sequence and its context. In TCRdb, the 5' RACE reads were re-called with MiXCR into one record per CDR3 protein. The table includes approximately 58,000 distinct CDR3 sequences, roughly 14% detected once. Between the trimmed V and J ends, which lost 3 bases and 10 bases, there was a span of 14 bases. This CDR3 comprises 13 residues. Germline CDR1 reads SSHAT; CDR2 reads FNYEAQ (reference sequence). The sample belongs to a study of T cells of healthy individuals. This chain links TRBV7-7 with TRBJ2-3; D tentatively fits TRBD1 or TRBD2 (5 bases each). The clonotype originates from a human donor in good health. The CDR3 loop is CASSLGDRMAQYF. The CDR3 region has the DNA TGTGCCAGCAGCTTGGGGGACCGGATGGCGCAGTATTTT.